This is a list of T cell receptor beta chains from one sample in a study of shared clonotypes between healthy human individuals. Data came from immunoSEQ multiplex PCR; TCRdb stores just in-frame clones and leaves some out. The sample contains 950,000 to 1,100,000 clones, around 78% of which appear only once. Sequences were obtained from memory CD4+ T cells from PBMCs. These receptors all stem from a young man in good health. Some clones in this sample may be carry-over from other donors' samples. The CDR3 runs from the conserved cysteine through the conserved F or W. D genes are given only for firm matches. A clone size is listed for some rows: how often the clone was seen (once, few, many), or a class if it is expanded.

j_gene | abundance | len | v_gene | d_gene | CDR3nt | CDR3aa
TRBJ2-3 | NA | 16 | TRBV4-2 | TRBD2 | TGTGCCAGCAGCCAAATCAGCGGGAGTAAGACAGATACGCAGTATTTT | CASSQISGSKTDTQYF
TRBJ1-4 | NA | 13 | TRBV6-1 | NA | TGTGCCAGCAGACTTAACAGGGATGAAAAACTGTTTTTT | CASRLNRDEKLFF
TRBJ2-1 | NA | 13 | TRBV5-1 | NA | TGCGCCAGCAGCTTGATCAGGGACAATGAGCAGTTCTTC | CASSLIRDNEQFF
TRBJ2-1 | NA | 16 | TRBV7-2 | NA | TGTGCCAGCAGCTTAGGGTCAAGGGCTCTCCACAATGAGCAGTTCTTC | CASSLGSRALHNEQFF
TRBJ1-1 | NA | 17 | TRBV19 | NA | TGTGCCAGTAGGACCATCCTGGGGACGGGGATGAACACTGAAGCTTTCTTT | CASRTILGTGMNTEAFF
TRBJ2-1 | NA | 14 | TRBV30 | TRBD2 | TGTGCCTGGAGACTAGCGGGAGGCTACAATGAGCAGTTCTTC | CAWRLAGGYNEQFF
TRBJ2-7 | NA | 13 | TRBV12-2 | NA | TGTGCAAGTCGCATGGGACACCCCTACGAGCAGTACTTC | CASRMGHPYEQYF
TRBJ2-7 | NA | 15 | TRBV7-3 | TRBD2 | TGTGCCAGCAGCTTGTCCGGGACTAGCGGCTACGAGCAGTACTTC | CASSLSGTSGYEQYF
TRBJ2-3 | once | 14 | TRBV28 | NA | TGTGCCAGCTCCCCAGGGGCCAGCACAGATACGCAGTATTTT | CASSPGASTDTQYF
TRBJ1-5 | NA | 17 | TRBV10-3 | NA | TGTGCCATCAGTGACCTTTCCGGCAGGGGTGGGAATCAGCCCCAGCATTTT | CAISDLSGRGGNQPQHF
TRBJ1-2 | many | 13 | TRBV5-1 | NA | TGCGCCAGCAGCTTGCAGGGGAGGGATGGCTACACCTTC | CASSLQGRDGYTF
TRBJ1-3 | many | 15 | TRBV4-3 | NA | TGCGCCAGCAGCCAAAAATTAGACTCTGGAAACACCATATATTTT | CASSQKLDSGNTIYF
TRBJ2-5 | NA | 13 | TRBV11-2 | NA | TGTGCCAGCAGCCGCGTCTACCGGGAGACCCAGTACTTC | CASSRVYRETQYF
TRBJ2-1 | NA | 14 | TRBV4-2 | NA | TGTGCCAGCAGCCAAGATCTGCTCTACAATGAGCAGTTCTTC | CASSQDLLYNEQFF
TRBJ1-2 | NA | 14 | TRBV18 | TRBD1 | TGTGCCAGCTCACCTTTGGGGACAGAGGGGGGCTACACCTTC | CASSPLGTEGGYTF
TRBJ2-5 | NA | 14 | TRBV5-1 | NA | TGCGCCAGCAGCTTGGAGCGCGGAAGAGAGACCCAGTACTTC | CASSLERGRETQYF